The T cell receptor beta chain under discussion was sequenced for a study of control samples from healthy donors and cancer patients. The germline V gene encodes CDR1 MNHEY and CDR2 SVGAGI. V gave up 6 bases and J gave up 4 bases, with 9 bases separating them. This CDR3 region has 13 residues. Repertoires were generated with immunoSEQ multiplex PCR, while TCRdb's copy carries only in-frame clones and drops some. The top ten clones hold more than 4% of a sample with roughly 140,000 clones, roughly nine tenths of them seen once. The chain has TRBV6-5 and TRBJ2-2; D may be TRBD2 (5 bases). This receptor was identified in a man younger than 45 in good health. What was sequenced was blood. CDR3 in amino acids: CASRREVTGELFF. The CDR3 DNA reads TGTGCCAGCAGACGGGAAGTCACCGGGGAGCTGTTTTTT.